The 19 T cell receptor beta chains below all came from one sample that was sequenced in a study of cytomegalovirus exposure and HLA in healthy donors. Primers for the PCR totalled 60 Vbeta and 13 Jbeta. Only in-frame clones appear in the TCRdb table, and some are missing; sequencing was by immunoSEQ multiplex PCR. The sample includes roughly 200,000 clones, approximately 80% of them seen just once. The material sequenced was PBMCs. Receptor source: a woman in her twenties or thirties in good health and CMV-seropositive.

The chain has TRBV7-6 and TRBJ1-3; 8 bases align to TRBD1. In germline, CDR1 is SGHVS, CDR2 FNYEAQ. The CDR3 loop spans 16 amino acids. V lost 3 bases, J lost 2 bases, and 6 bases stayed unmatched. The CDR3 here is CASSFRQGQTGNTIYF. In DNA form, the CDR3 reads TGTGCCAGCAGCTTTCGACAGGGGCAGACTGGAAACACCATATATTTT.

The chain combines TRBV6-6 with TRBJ2-7, with a tentative D call TRBD1 (6 bases). Germline CDR1 reads MNHNY; CDR2 reads SVGAGI (reference sequence). This CDR3 comprises 15 residues. V was clipped by 6 bases and J by 0 bases, with 15 bases between them. The CDR3 DNA reads as TGTGCCAGCAGGGCACCCGGACAGTACTCCTACGAGCAGTACTTC. Protein: CASRAPGQYSYEQYF.

This clone occurred once. J is TRBJ1-2 and V is TRBV7-9; 7 nucleotides match TRBD1. Trimming removed 1 base from V and 6 bases from J; junction bases left unmatched: 8. The CDR3 covers 15 residues. CDR1 is SEHNR and CDR2 is FQNEAQ in the germline V gene (reference sequence). CDR3: CASSLDWDSRDGYTF. The CDR3 DNA reads TGTGCCAGCAGCTTAGACTGGGACAGTAGAGATGGCTACACCTTC.

Notes on this clone: The junction departs from germline at one end; a sequencing error may be responsible. The chain links TRBV7-6 to TRBJ1-4; 8 bases align to TRBD1. The CDR3 length is 15 residues. CDR1 is SGHVS, CDR2 FNYEAQ, per germline. The CDR3 spells CASSLGQGLTEELFF. The CDR3 DNA follows: TGTGCCAGCAGCTTAGGACAGGGGCTGACTGAAGAACTGTTTTTT.

V usage is TRBV5-6 and J usage is TRBJ2-7, with TRBD1 matching 8 bases. V shed 4 bases and J 5 bases; nucleotides not matched to a gene: 14. CDR3 length equals 16 residues. Germline CDR1 SGHDT, CDR2 YYEEEE. CDR3 sequence reads: CASSIGHRTGNDEQYF. CDR3 nucleotide sequence: TGTGCCAGCAGCATTGGGCACAGGACAGGGAACGACGAGCAGTACTTC.

The V and J genes are TRBV6-6 and TRBJ2-7, with TRBD1 identical over 7 bases. The germline V gene has CDR1 MNHNY and CDR2 SVGAGI (reference sequence). V lost 7 bases to trimming and J lost 4 bases; unmatched junction nucleotides: 10. The length of the CDR3 is 14 residues. As DNA, the CDR3 is TGTGCCAGCAAAAGGACAGGTTCTTCTTACGAGCAGTACTTC. It yields the protein CASKRTGSSYEQYF.

V usage is TRBV6-5 and J usage is TRBJ2-5; D remains unclear. Germline V CDR1 and CDR2: MNHEY, SVGAGI. V lost 11 bases and J 6 bases, leaving 22 bases between the germline ends. The CDR3 length is 14 residues. The CDR3 is CASRGASRSKTQYF. DNA for the CDR3: TGTGCCTCTCGAGGCGCCTCGAGGTCGAAGACCCAGTACTTC.

This clone is a singleton in its sample. The chain uses TRBV7-8 and TRBJ2-3; D perhaps matches TRBD2 (5 bases). The CDR3 has 14 residues. V gave up 5 bases and J gave up 2 bases, with 11 bases separating them. Germline lookup yields CDR1 SGHVS and CDR2 FQNEAQ. DNA of the CDR3: TGTGCCAGCAGCCTCGGACTCACCACAGATACGCAGTATTTT. This encodes CASSLGLTTDTQYF.

The V and J genes are TRBV5-5 and TRBJ1-6; no clear D gene. This CDR3 has 14 residues. In germline, CDR1 is SGHKS, CDR2 YYEKEE (reference sequence). Trimming left V 0 bases short and J 8 bases short, with 9 bases between. For the CDR3, the DNA is TGTGCCAGCAGCTTGGCGGGATACGATTCACCCCTCCACTTT. Its translation: CASSLAGYDSPLHF.

The rearrangement links TRBV19 to TRBJ2-5; no definite D call. Trimming left V 1 base short and J 1 base short, with 7 bases between. Looked up from germline, CDR1 is LNHDA and CDR2 is SQIVND (reference sequence). The CDR3 is 14 amino acids. Written as DNA, the CDR3 is TGTGCCAGTAGTATAGGTGGCAGCCAAGAGACCCAGTACTTC. Protein: CASSIGGSQETQYF.

The chain carries TRBV7-9 and TRBJ2-7; the match to TRBD1 covers 8 bases. V lost 5 bases and J lost 4; bases outside the gene matches: 4. This CDR3 spans 13 amino acids. Germline CDR1 and CDR2: SEHNR and FQNEAQ (reference sequence). DNA for the CDR3: TGTGCCAGCAGCGTGACAGGGGTTTACGAGCAGTACTTC. This gives the protein CASSVTGVYEQYF. The variable domain in full, completed from reference TRBV7-9 and TRBJ2-7, reads DTGVSQNPRHKITKRGQNVTFRCDPISEHNRLYWYRQTLGQGPEFLTYFQNEAQLEKSRLLSDRFSAERPKGSFSTLEIQRTEQGDSAMYLCASSVTGVYEQYFGPGTRLTVT.

The chain is built from TRBV28 and TRBJ2-2; D gene unclear. V gave up 2 bases and J gave up 6 bases, with 13 bases separating them. The CDR3 has 15 amino acids. Germline CDR1 and CDR2: MDHEN and SYDVKM. CDR3 in amino acids: CASSLIPLQAGELFF. The CDR3 nucleotides are TGTGCCAGCAGTTTAATTCCCCTTCAGGCCGGGGAGCTGTTTTTT.

This clone occurred a few times. The chain carries TRBV21-1 and TRBJ1-1; the table's D gene call, TRBD1, was not cross checked with the DNA. TRBV21-1 counts as a pseudogene. There are 15 residues in the CDR3. DNA of the CDR3: TGTGCCAGCAGCCTGCGGACAGGTCTGAACACTGAAGCTTTCTTT. Its translation: CASSLRTGLNTEAFF.

V and J are TRBV6-6 and TRBJ2-2; perhaps TRBD1 as D (5 bases). Germline CDR1 and CDR2: MNHNY and SVGAGI (reference sequence). V dropped 0 bases and J dropped 5 bases, with 13 bases sitting between them. The CDR3 extends over 16 amino acids. This CDR3 reads CASSYSQGRGTGELFF. The CDR3 DNA is TGTGCCAGCAGTTACTCCCAGGGAAGGGGAACCGGGGAGCTGTTTTTT.

This clone was picked up a small number of times. This chain uses TRBV4-2 with TRBJ2-1, with 9 nucleotides matching TRBD2. Germline CDR1 and CDR2: LGHNA and YNFKEQ. V lost 0 bases to trimming and J lost 12 bases; unmatched junction nucleotides: 15. The CDR3 has 17 residues. The CDR3 here is CASSQEGGGGAAFGQFF. CDR3 DNA sequence: TGTGCCAGCAGCCAAGAAGGGGGCGGGGGGGCCGCATTTGGGCAGTTCTTC.

As for this clone: Other DNA sequences of this sample code for an identical CDR3. V and J are TRBV28 and TRBJ1-6; 11 positions agree with TRBD1. Germline assignment: CDR1 MDHEN and CDR2 SYDVKM. V shed 5 bases, J shed 7 bases, and the junction held 10 bases outside the gene matches. The CDR3 loop spans 17 amino acids. For the CDR3, the DNA is TGTGCCAGCAGTCTGGGACAGGGGGTTCGCGGGAATTCACCCCTCCACTTT. This gives the protein CASSLGQGVRGNSPLHF.

Remarks on this clone: Within the sample, other DNA sequences also encode this same CDR3. The chain recombines TRBV6-5 with TRBJ1-2, with 9 bases matching TRBD1. V gave up 5 bases and J gave up 5 bases; unmatched junction bases: 6. This CDR3 spans 14 amino acids. The germline V gene encodes CDR1 MNHEY and CDR2 SVGAGI. The CDR3 spells CASSRSGTGYGYTF. Written as DNA, the CDR3 is TGTGCCAGCAGTCGGTCCGGGACAGGGTATGGCTACACCTTC.

This chain joins TRBV7-3 and TRBJ2-7; D gene ambiguous. From germline, CDR1 is SGHTA and CDR2 FQGTGA. V shed 0 bases and J shed 6 bases, with 9 bases lying between them. CDR3 length: 13 residues. CDR3 sequence reads: CASSLTFRGEQYF. The DNA for the CDR3 is TGTGCCAGCAGCTTAACGTTCCGAGGCGAGCAGTACTTC. Based on the CDR3 plus reference TRBV7-3 and TRBJ2-7, the full variable domain is GAGVSQTPSNKVTEKGKYVELRCDPISGHTALYWYRQSLGQGPEFLIYFQGTGAADDSGLPNDRFFAVRPEGSVSTLKIQRTERGDSAVYLCASSLTFRGEQYFGPGTRLTVT.

This clone was picked up a small number of times. The gene calls are TRBV6-6 and TRBJ2-7, with TRBD2 matching over 8 bases. Trimming took 0 bases from V and 0 from J; bases not matched to a gene: 4. This CDR3 contains 16 residues. Germline CDR1 is MNHNY and CDR2 is SVGAGI (reference sequence). CDR3 bases: TGTGCCAGCAGTTACTCCCGACTAGCGAACTCCTACGAGCAGTACTTC. Encoded protein: CASSYSRLANSYEQYF.